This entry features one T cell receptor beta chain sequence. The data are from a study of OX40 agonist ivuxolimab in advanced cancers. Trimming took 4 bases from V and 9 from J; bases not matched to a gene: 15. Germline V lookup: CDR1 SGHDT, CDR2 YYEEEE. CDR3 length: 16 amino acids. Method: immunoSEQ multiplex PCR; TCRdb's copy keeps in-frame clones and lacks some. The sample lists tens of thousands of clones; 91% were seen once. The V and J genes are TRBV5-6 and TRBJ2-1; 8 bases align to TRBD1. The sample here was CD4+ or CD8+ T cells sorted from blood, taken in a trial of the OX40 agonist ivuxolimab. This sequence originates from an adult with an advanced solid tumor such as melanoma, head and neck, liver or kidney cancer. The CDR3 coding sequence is TGTGCCAGCAGCCCTTACGGGACAGGTGGGATACTTGAGCAGTTCTTC. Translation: CASSPYGTGGILEQFF.